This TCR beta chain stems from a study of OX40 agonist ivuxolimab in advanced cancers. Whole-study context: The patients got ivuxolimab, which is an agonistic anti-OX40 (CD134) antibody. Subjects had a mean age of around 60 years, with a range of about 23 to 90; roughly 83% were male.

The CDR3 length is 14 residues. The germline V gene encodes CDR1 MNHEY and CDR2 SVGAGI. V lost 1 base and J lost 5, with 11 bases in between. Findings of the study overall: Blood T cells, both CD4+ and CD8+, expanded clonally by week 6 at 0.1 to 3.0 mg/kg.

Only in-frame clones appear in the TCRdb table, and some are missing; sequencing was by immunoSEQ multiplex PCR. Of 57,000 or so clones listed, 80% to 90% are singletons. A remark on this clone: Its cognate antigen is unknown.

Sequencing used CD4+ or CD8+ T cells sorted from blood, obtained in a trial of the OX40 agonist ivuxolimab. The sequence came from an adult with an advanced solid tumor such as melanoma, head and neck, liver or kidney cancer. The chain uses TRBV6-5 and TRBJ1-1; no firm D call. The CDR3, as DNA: TGTGCCAGCAGTTACTTGGGGTTGAGGACTGAAGCTTTCTTT. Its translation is CASSYLGLRTEAFF.